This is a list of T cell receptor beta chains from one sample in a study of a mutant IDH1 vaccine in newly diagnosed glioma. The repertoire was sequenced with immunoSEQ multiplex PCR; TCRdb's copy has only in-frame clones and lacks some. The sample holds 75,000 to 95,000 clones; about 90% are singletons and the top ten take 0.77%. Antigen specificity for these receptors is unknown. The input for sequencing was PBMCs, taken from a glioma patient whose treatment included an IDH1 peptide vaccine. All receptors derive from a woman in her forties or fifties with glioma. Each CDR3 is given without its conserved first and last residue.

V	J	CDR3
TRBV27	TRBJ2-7	ASSLTPVTRDSSYEQY
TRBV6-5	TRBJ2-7	ASSNTGTGLYEQY
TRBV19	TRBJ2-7	ASSPQHRDSYEQY
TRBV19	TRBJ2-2	ASSITSGTGELF
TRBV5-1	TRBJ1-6	ASSLDGQGNSPLH
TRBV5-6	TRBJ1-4	ASSSGAERANEKLF
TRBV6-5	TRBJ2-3	ASSYSGQGAGDTQY
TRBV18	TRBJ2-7	ASSPSGQPYEQY
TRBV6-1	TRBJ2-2	ASSASGRANGELF
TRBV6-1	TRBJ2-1	ASNDEQF
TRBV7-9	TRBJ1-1	ASSSDWDTEAF
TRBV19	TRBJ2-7	ASSARPGQGAYEQY
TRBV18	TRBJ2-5	ASSPRLAGGMETQY
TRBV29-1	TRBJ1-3	SVYEPFGNTIY
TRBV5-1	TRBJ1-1	ASSSGSQYDTEAF
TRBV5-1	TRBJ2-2	ASSFGIARGPGELF
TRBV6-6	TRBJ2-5	ASRGRQGSETQY
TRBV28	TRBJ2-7	ASRPGLSSYEQY
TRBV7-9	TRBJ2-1	ASSLALGLAGVGGNEQF
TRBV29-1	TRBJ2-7	SVEPEGGYEQY
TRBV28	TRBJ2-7	ASSIQGYEQY
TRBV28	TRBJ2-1	ASSVGGADNEQF
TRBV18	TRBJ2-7	ASSIAGEGHIQY
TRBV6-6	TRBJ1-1	ASRLRDSHTEAF
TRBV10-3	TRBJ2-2	ATGQGQGKNGELF
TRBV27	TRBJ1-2	ASSLSGGQELKAYGYT
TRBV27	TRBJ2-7	ASSLSGTGLYEQY
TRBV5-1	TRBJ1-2	ASSLEGRDSPNYGYT
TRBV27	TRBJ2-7	ASSLLLAAPYEQY
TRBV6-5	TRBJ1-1	ASSTRRGKDTEAF
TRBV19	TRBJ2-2	ASSIGTVTGELF
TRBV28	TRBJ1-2	ASGTGTGAGYT
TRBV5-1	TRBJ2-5	ASSRDRGQETQY
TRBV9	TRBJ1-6	ASSPQGADNSPLH
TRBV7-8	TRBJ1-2	ASSPSRGTNGYT
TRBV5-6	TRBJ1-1	ASIRQGGTEAF
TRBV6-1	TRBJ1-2	ASSEARGRVTGYT
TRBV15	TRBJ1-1	ATSRPGQGNTEAF
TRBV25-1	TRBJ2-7	ASSDRGTGRY
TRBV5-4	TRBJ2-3	ASSPFYIYSTDTQY
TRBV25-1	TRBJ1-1	AVWAGRTF
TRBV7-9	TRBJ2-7	ASSLDGRGQDEQY
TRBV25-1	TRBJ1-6	ASSESGTGNNSPLH
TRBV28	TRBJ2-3	ASSDYTDTQY
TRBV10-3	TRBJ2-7	AITSSGDYEQY
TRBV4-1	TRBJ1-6	ASSQAVSYNSPLH
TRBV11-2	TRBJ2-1	ASSSRDREGDEQF
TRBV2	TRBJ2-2	ATGGASGRTGELF
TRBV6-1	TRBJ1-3	ASSEAHHTLGNTIY
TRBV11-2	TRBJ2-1	ASSLGYRGDGNEQF
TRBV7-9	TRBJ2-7	ASSFQSEQY
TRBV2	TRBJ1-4	ASGLLGGLDNEKLF
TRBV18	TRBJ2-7	ASSPGQDLYEQY
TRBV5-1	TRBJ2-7	ASRPGQATYEQY
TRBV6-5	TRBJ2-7	ASSYSAGTGVHEQY